The 22 T cell receptor beta chains below were found in one sample sequenced in a study of blood T cell repertoires in COVID-19. TCRdb's copy holds only in-frame clones and misses some; the assay was immunoSEQ multiplex PCR. This sample has around 87,000 clones, with roughly 90% found just once. The sequenced material came from peripheral blood. The receptors were gathered from a human donor with active COVID-19. The donor label of this sample is uncertain.

This chain connects TRBV19 to TRBJ1-1; 7 bases fit TRBD1. CDR1 is LNHDA, CDR2 SQIVND, per germline (reference sequence). This CDR3 contains 13 residues. V lost 4 bases, J lost 7 bases, and 6 bases stayed unmatched. The CDR3 region has the DNA TGTGCCAGTAGTAGGACAGGAGTGGTTGAAGCTTTCTTT. Protein product: CASSRTGVVEAFF. Full variable domain (outside the CDR3, taken from reference TRBV19 and TRBJ1-1): DGGITQSPKYLFRKEGQNVTLSCEQNLNHDAMYWYRQDPGQGLRLIYYSQIVNDFQKGDIAEGYSVSREKKESFPLTVTSAQKNPTAFYLCASSRTGVVEAFFGQGTRLTVV.

Only one count was recorded for this clone. The chain is built from TRBV4-2 and TRBJ1-6; D gene uncertain. The V end was cut by 2 bases, the J end by 0 bases, with 11 bases between. The CDR3 runs to 17 residues. Per the germline V gene, CDR1 is LGHNA and CDR2 is YNFKEQ. The CDR3 sequence: CASSQTTFSSYNSPLHF. The CDR3 DNA sequence: TGTGCCAGCAGCCAAACGACTTTCAGCTCCTATAATTCACCCCTCCACTTT.

The gene calls are TRBV3-1 (or the pseudogene TRBV3-2) and TRBJ2-2; D is perhaps TRBD2 (6 bases). Trimming left V 5 bases short and J 0 bases short, with 13 bases between. The CDR3 loop spans 16 amino acids. Germline V gives CDR1 LGHDT, CDR2 YNNKEL (reference sequence). The CDR3 DNA reads as TGTGCCAGCAGCTCTCCGGGACTGCCGAACACCGGGGAGCTGTTTTTT. Translated: CASSSPGLPNTGELFF.

The chain couples TRBV5-1 to TRBJ2-7; 8 bases are a match to TRBD1. J gave up 3 bases and V 4 bases, and 9 bases lay outside the gene matches. The length of the CDR3 is 15 residues. CDR1 is SGHRS and CDR2 is YFSETQ in the germline V gene. The CDR3 bases are TGCGCCAGCAGCCCCGCGGGGACAGGAGTCTACGAGCAGTACTTC. Protein product: CASSPAGTGVYEQYF. Together with reference TRBV5-1 and TRBJ2-7, the CDR3 gives the full variable domain: KAGVTQTPRYLIKTRGQQVTLSCSPISGHRSVSWYQQTPGQGLQFLFEYFSETQRNKGNFPGRFSGRQFSNSRSEMNVSTLELGDSALYLCASSPAGTGVYEQYFGPGTRLTVT.

The V gene is TRBV27, the J gene TRBJ1-1; D is perhaps TRBD1 (6 bases). V lost 7 bases, J lost 1 base, and 10 bases lay in between. Germline V CDR1 and CDR2: MNHEY, SMNVEV (reference sequence). This CDR3 has 13 amino acids. Written as DNA, the CDR3 is TGTGCCAGCAAACGGGACAAGAACACTGAAGCTTTCTTT. Its protein product is CASKRDKNTEAFF.

The chain uses TRBV28 and TRBJ2-7; TRBD2 matches 7 bases. Germline V gene lookup returns CDR1 MDHEN and CDR2 SYDVKM. The trim removed 7 bases at V and 0 bases at J, leaving 6 bases unmatched. CDR3 length equals 14 residues. CDR3 nucleotide sequence: TGTGCCAGCACCCCGGGGGGAGGCTCCTACGAGCAGTACTTC. As protein: CASTPGGGSYEQYF.

The chain carries TRBV6-2 or TRBV6-3 and TRBJ1-1; tentative D call: TRBD1 (5 bases). Trimming cost V 2 bases and J 6 bases, with 10 bases left between them. Per germline, CDR1 MNHEY and CDR2 SVGEGT. The length of the CDR3 is 13 residues. The CDR3 is CASSYVGAAEAFF. As DNA, the CDR3 is TGTGCCAGCAGTTACGTTGGGGCAGCTGAAGCTTTCTTT.

This clone was detected a few times. The chain couples TRBV6-5 to TRBJ2-1; TRBD2 agrees at 14 bases. The V gene's germline CDR1 is MNHEY and CDR2 SVGAGI. The CDR3 extends over 15 amino acids. Trimming took 5 bases from V and 8 from J; bases not matched to a gene: 5. This chain's CDR3 is CASSPTSGGADEQFF. Here the CDR3 DNA reads TGTGCCAGCAGTCCGACTAGCGGGGGGGCGGATGAGCAGTTCTTC.

This chain connects TRBV2 to TRBJ2-7; D call uncertain. The V gene's germline CDR1 is SNHLY and CDR2 FYNNEI. This CDR3 spans 13 amino acids. V was shortened by 7 bases and J by 4 bases, with 14 bases between the two germline ends. The CDR3 spells CASMGGAGYEQYF. CDR3 sequence (DNA): TGTGCCAGCATGGGTGGTGCAGGTTACGAGCAGTACTTC.

In DNA form, the CDR3 reads TGTGCCAGCAGCCCTGAGACCATCGGGAACCCTCAAGAGACCCAGTACTTC. Translation gives CASSPETIGNPQETQYF. The V and J genes are TRBV28 and TRBJ2-5, with D possibly being TRBD2 (5 bases). Germline V CDR1 and CDR2: MDHEN, SYDVKM. Trimming removed 6 bases at V and 2 bases at J, with 22 bases between. This CDR3 comprises 17 residues.

The chain has TRBV9 and TRBJ2-5, with 9 bases identical to TRBD1. The germline V gene has CDR1 SGDLS and CDR2 YYNGEE. The CDR3 contains 17 residues. The trim removed 4 bases at V and 5 bases at J, leaving 15 bases unmatched. As DNA, the CDR3 is TGTGCCAGCAGCTATAGTGCACCGGGACAGGGTTGGGAGACCCAGTACTTC. Translated, it gives CASSYSAPGQGWETQYF.

The chain couples TRBV2 to TRBJ1-5; D is perhaps TRBD1 (5 bases). Germline CDR1 is SNHLY and CDR2 is FYNNEI. V was pared by 2 bases and J by 8 bases, with 19 bases between. The CDR3 is 16 residues long. The CDR3 sequence: CASSESGTGLKKPQHF. CDR3 DNA: TGTGCCAGCAGTGAATCGGGTACGGGACTCAAGAAGCCCCAGCATTTT.

In nucleotides, the CDR3 is TGTGCCAGCAGCCTCCCGGGGGGGGAACCCTATAGCAATCAGCCCCAGCATTTT. It encodes CASSLPGGEPYSNQPQHF. The chain couples TRBV14 to TRBJ1-5; tentatively, D is TRBD1 (5 bases). This CDR3 comprises 18 residues. V lost 4 bases to trimming and J lost 0 bases, with 19 bases between them. Germline loops: CDR1 SGHDN, CDR2 FVKESK.

This chain joins TRBV9 and TRBJ2-5, with 9 bases lining up with TRBD2. The CDR3 extends over 16 amino acids. The trim removed 4 bases at V and 5 bases at J, leaving 12 bases unmatched. From germline, CDR1 is SGDLS and CDR2 YYNGEE. The CDR3 sequence is CASSPTGAGGPETQYF. DNA for the CDR3: TGTGCCAGCAGCCCCACCGGGGCGGGGGGGCCGGAGACCCAGTACTTC.

The V and J genes are TRBV28 and TRBJ2-3; tentatively, D is TRBD2 (6 bases). Germline V CDR1 and CDR2: MDHEN, SYDVKM. Trimming took off 6 bases at V and 3 bases at J, with 19 bases between the two ends. The CDR3 extends over 16 amino acids. Here the CDR3 reads CASSLIRRGGTDTQYF. The CDR3 DNA is TGTGCCAGCAGCCTTATTAGGAGGGGTGGTACAGATACGCAGTATTTT.

This rearrangement joins TRBV30 to TRBJ1-3; D gene ambiguous. V was cut by 4 bases and J by 1 base, with 8 bases left in between. Germline V gives CDR1 GTSNPN, CDR2 SVGIG (reference sequence). The CDR3 is 13 amino acids. The CDR3 protein is CAWTLGSGNTIYF. For the CDR3, the DNA is TGTGCCTGGACCCTAGGATCTGGAAACACCATATATTTT.

The chain couples TRBV7-2 to TRBJ2-3; 8 bases are a match to TRBD2. V was pared by 5 bases and J by 2 bases, with 9 bases of the junction left unmatched. CDR3 length: 16 residues. Germline CDR1 and CDR2: SGHTA and FQGNSA. As DNA, the CDR3 is TGTGCCAGCAGCCCTCCCCGGCGGGGGGCCACAGATACGCAGTATTTT. It codes for CASSPPRRGATDTQYF.

The chain is built from TRBV7-2 and TRBJ2-7; D call uncertain. The CDR3 spans 14 residues. Germline V gene sequence: CDR1 SGHTA, CDR2 FQGNSA. Trimming shortened V by 3 bases and J by 4 bases, and 13 bases separated the two germline ends. CDR3 region: CASSFTAYNYEQYF. In DNA, the CDR3 is TGTGCCAGCAGCTTTACAGCATATAATTACGAGCAGTACTTC.

This chain joins TRBV27 and TRBJ2-1; possible D gene TRBD1, 6 bases. From germline, CDR1 is MNHEY and CDR2 SMNVEV (reference sequence). Trimming removed 6 bases at V and 2 bases at J, with 14 bases between. CDR3 length: 15 residues. Here the CDR3 reads CASSYNRDPYNEQFF. CDR3 DNA sequence: TGTGCCAGCAGCTATAACAGGGATCCCTACAATGAGCAGTTCTTC.

The DNA of the CDR3 is TGTGCCAGCAGCCAGGACAGCGGGGAGCTGTTTTTT. Its protein is CASSQDSGELFF. The chain has TRBV5-4 and TRBJ2-2; D might be TRBD1 (6 bases). There are 12 residues in the CDR3. CDR1 and CDR2 from the germline V gene are SGHNT and YYREEE (reference sequence). V lost 4 bases and J lost 7, with 8 bases in between.

J is TRBJ2-7 and V is TRBV19, with D perhaps TRBD2 (5 bases). This CDR3 is 16 amino acids long. V dropped 3 bases and J dropped 2 bases, with 17 bases sitting between them. Germline loops: CDR1 LNHDA, CDR2 SQIVND (reference sequence). The CDR3 region is CASSIPGGQKPYEQYF. The CDR3 nucleotides are TGTGCCAGTAGTATCCCGGGCGGGCAAAAACCCTACGAGCAGTACTTC.

This clone has a handful of counts. V usage is TRBV19 and J usage is TRBJ1-1; the match to TRBD1 covers 7 bases. Germline trimming cut 7 bases from V and 5 bases from J; bases unmatched to any gene: 4. The germline CDR1 and CDR2 sequences are LNHDA and SQIVND (reference sequence). The CDR3 is 12 amino acids. CDR3 loop: CASKTGETEAFF. Written as DNA, the CDR3 is TGTGCCAGTAAAACAGGGGAGACTGAAGCTTTCTTT.